The 7 T cell receptor beta chains presented below share a single source sample, sequenced in a study of cytomegalovirus exposure and HLA in healthy donors. PCR employed 60 Vbeta and 13 Jbeta primers. This table comes from immunoSEQ multiplex PCR, and its TCRdb copy is limited to in-frame clones, with some not included. The sample has around 200,000 clones, around 80% seen once; the top ten hold around 2.9%. Sequencing was performed on PBMCs. The receptors stem from a woman aged 55-70 years in good health and CMV-seropositive.

The rearrangement uses TRBV11-2 and TRBJ1-1; the D is unclear. This CDR3 region has 13 residues. Germline loops: CDR1 SGHAT, CDR2 FQNNGV. V gave up 1 base and J gave up 11 bases, with 14 bases separating them. CDR3 in DNA: TGTGCCAGCAGCTTAGCCGCGGGCTCGGAGGCTTTCTTT. Translated, it gives CASSLAAGSEAFF.

The chain combines TRBV7-2 with TRBJ2-1, with 14 bases aligning to TRBD2. Germline V gives CDR1 SGHTA, CDR2 FQGNSA. The CDR3 is 17 residues long. V gave up 1 base and J gave up 4 bases; unmatched junction bases: 3. CDR3 DNA sequence: TGTGCCAGCAGCTTAGTTGGACTAGCGGGGGGTTACAATGAGCAGTTCTTC. Translated: CASSLVGLAGGYNEQFF.

The chain is built from TRBV28 and TRBJ1-2, with 9 bases that match TRBD1. Unmatched junction bases numbered 8, after V lost 5 bases and J lost 4 bases. The CDR3 totals 15 residues. Germline V CDR1 and CDR2: MDHEN, SYDVKM. This CDR3 reads CASSPGDRVAYGYTF. The CDR3 bases are TGTGCCAGCAGTCCTGGGGACAGGGTGGCCTATGGCTACACCTTC.

CDR3 sequence reads: CASSKEPQGYEKLFF. The CDR3 region has the DNA TGCGCCAGCAGTAAAGAGCCACAGGGTTATGAAAAACTGTTTTTT. V and J are TRBV5-1 and TRBJ1-4; a weak D match, TRBD1 (6 bases). This CDR3 has 15 residues. Germline V gene sequence: CDR1 SGHRS, CDR2 YFSETQ. V shed 5 bases and J shed 6 bases, with 17 bases lying between them. Variable domain in full (rest from reference TRBV5-1 and TRBJ1-4): KAGVTQTPRYLIKTRGQQVTLSCSPISGHRSVSWYQQTPGQGLQFLFEYFSETQRNKGNFPGRFSGRQFSNSRSEMNVSTLELGDSALYLCASSKEPQGYEKLFFGSGTQLSVL.

V usage is TRBV19 and J usage is TRBJ2-6; 9 nucleotides line up with TRBD1. Germline CDR1 reads LNHDA; CDR2 reads SQIVND (reference sequence). The CDR3 loop spans 18 amino acids. V trimming: 5 bases; J trimming: 2 bases; junction bases outside the gene matches: 10. The CDR3 region has the DNA TGTGCCAGTAGTTTCCTAGGACAGGGGTGGGCTGGGGCCAACGTCCTGACTTTC. This codes for CASSFLGQGWAGANVLTF.

This chain connects TRBV28 to TRBJ2-7; TRBD2 is a possible D gene (6 bases). The CDR3 spans 12 residues. Looked up from germline, CDR1 is MDHEN and CDR2 is SYDVKM. The V and J ends lost 4 bases and 3 bases respectively, with 7 bases between them. The CDR3 DNA sequence: TGTGCCAGCAGTTATAGCGGCTACGAGCAGTACTTC. Its protein is CASSYSGYEQYF.

This clone turned up a few times. The chain has TRBV7-6 and TRBJ1-2; 7 bases fit TRBD1. CDR1 is SGHVS, CDR2 FNYEAQ, per germline. J lost 4 bases, V lost 2 bases, and 7 bases had no gene match. The CDR3 sequence is 15 residues long. This CDR3 is CASSLTAGGSYGYTF. The CDR3 coding sequence is TGTGCCAGCAGCTTAACCGCAGGGGGGAGCTATGGCTACACCTTC.